These 19 T cell receptor beta chains came from one sample sequenced in a study of cytomegalovirus exposure and HLA in healthy donors. Primers: 60 Vbeta forward and 13 Jbeta reverse. Repertoires were generated with immunoSEQ multiplex PCR, while TCRdb's copy carries only in-frame clones and drops some. The top ten hold 7% to 9% of the sample, which has about 240,000 clones, about 80% seen once. Sequencing input: PBMCs. Receptors originate from a woman in her sixties or seventies in good health and CMV-seropositive.

This clone was picked up one time. The V call is TRBV28, the J call TRBJ2-2; TRBD2 is a possible D gene (5 bases). The CDR3 sequence is 13 residues long. CDR1 MDHEN and CDR2 SYDVKM come from the germline V gene. V lost 7 bases and J 2 bases, leaving 8 bases between the germline ends. The CDR3 spells CASKDSNTGELFF. In DNA, the CDR3 is TGTGCCAGCAAGGACTCAAACACCGGGGAGCTGTTTTTT.

The CDR3 region is CASSDQGIYEQYF. CDR3 sequence (DNA): TGTGCCAGCAGCGACCAGGGTATCTACGAGCAGTACTTC. The chain employs TRBV6-1 and TRBJ2-7, with D perhaps matching TRBD1 (5 bases). The CDR3 has 13 residues. Trimming stripped 6 bases from V and 3 bases from J, with 12 bases between. In germline, CDR1 is MNHNS, CDR2 SASEGT.

This clone has only one observation. The V gene is TRBV2, the J gene TRBJ2-2, with D possibly being TRBD1 (6 bases). The CDR3 is 16 amino acids. V was cut by 7 bases and J by 4 bases, with 19 bases left in between. Germline CDR1 and CDR2: SNHLY and FYNNEI. Here the CDR3 reads CASNGRAGGFTGELFF. The CDR3 DNA reads as TGTGCCAGCAATGGACGGGCTGGGGGCTTCACCGGGGAGCTGTTTTTT.

There are a few counts of this clone. The J gene is TRBJ2-5, the V gene TRBV29-1; D may be TRBD2 (6 bases). Looked up from germline, CDR1 is SQVTM and CDR2 is ANQGSEA. The CDR3 runs to 14 residues. Trimming left V 4 bases short and J 5 bases short, with 17 bases between. The CDR3 nucleotides read TGCAGCGTTGTGTTTGCAGGGAGGATGGAGACCCAGTACTTC. Protein product: CSVVFAGRMETQYF. The full variable domain, rest sourced from reference TRBV29-1 and TRBJ2-5, is SAVISQKPSRDICQRGTSLTIQCQVDSQVTMMFWYRQQPGQSLTLIATANQGSEATYESGFVIDKFPISRPNLTFSTLTVSNMSPEDSSIYLCSVVFAGRMETQYFGPGTRLLVL.

This chain connects TRBV5-1 to TRBJ2-3; TRBD2 matches at 13 bases. This CDR3 contains 18 residues. Germline CDR1 reads SGHRS; CDR2 reads YFSETQ. J was trimmed by 0 bases and V by 0 bases; bases with no gene match: 4. The CDR3 DNA reads as TGCGCCAGCAGCTTGGGGGCGACTAGCGGGGGGAGCACAGATACGCAGTATTTT. Its protein product is CASSLGATSGGSTDTQYF.

A single count supports this clone. This chain joins TRBV11-2 and TRBJ2-5; 9 bases match TRBD1. CDR1 is SGHAT, CDR2 FQNNGV, per germline. The junction had 7 bases not matched to a gene; V was cut back by 0 bases and J by 5 bases. The CDR3 totals 16 residues. CDR3 in amino acids: CASSLDGTGYVETQYF. CDR3 sequence (DNA): TGTGCCAGCAGCTTAGACGGGACAGGGTACGTGGAGACCCAGTACTTC.

This sequence joins TRBV30 and TRBJ2-1, with D perhaps matching TRBD2 (5 bases). There are 13 residues in the CDR3. CDR1 is GTSNPN, CDR2 SVGIG, per germline (reference sequence). Trimming stripped 0 bases from V and 3 bases from J, with 6 bases between. CDR3 sequence: CAWSVGSYNEQFF. The CDR3 coding sequence is TGTGCCTGGAGTGTAGGGAGCTACAATGAGCAGTTCTTC.

This clone has just one count. This sequence joins TRBV29-1 and TRBJ2-3; tentative D call: TRBD2 (6 bases). The CDR3 has 16 residues. V lost 5 bases, J lost 6 bases, and 24 bases lay in between. CDR1 and CDR2 from the germline V gene are SQVTM and ANQGSEA. CDR3 nucleotides: TGCAGCGTTCGACGATTAGCGGTGTCCCCCACGGATACGCAGTATTTT. Amino acids: CSVRRLAVSPTDTQYF.

The V gene is TRBV7-3, the J gene TRBJ1-1; no clear D. The length of the CDR3 is 15 residues. V was clipped by 2 bases and J by 5 bases, with 15 bases between them. The germline V gene has CDR1 SGHTA and CDR2 FQGTGA. CDR3 DNA sequence: TGTGCCAGCAGCTTATACCCGAATAGTTATACTGAAGCTTTCTTT. This gives the protein CASSLYPNSYTEAFF.

This clone was found once. The chain combines TRBV30 with TRBJ1-4, with 11 positions matching TRBD1. With V trimmed by 3 bases and J by 7 bases, 4 bases remained unmatched. Germline V CDR1 and CDR2: GTSNPN, SVGIG (reference sequence). There are 14 residues in the CDR3. The CDR3 reads CAWRGTGGSEKLFF. CDR3 bases: TGTGCCTGGAGAGGGACAGGGGGAAGTGAAAAACTGTTTTTT.

The chain employs TRBV28 and TRBJ1-5; maybe TRBD1 (6 bases). Germline CDR1 MDHEN, CDR2 SYDVKM. Trimming removed 5 bases from V and 2 bases from J, with 13 bases in between. The CDR3 extends over 15 amino acids. CDR3 DNA: TGTGCCAGCAGTACAGGGAGTTTCGGCAATCAGCCCCAGCATTTT. Encoded protein: CASSTGSFGNQPQHF.

In its sample, this clone was seen a few times. The chain carries TRBV7-9 and TRBJ1-1; the D gene is possibly TRBD1 (6 bases). The germline V gene encodes CDR1 SEHNR and CDR2 FQNEAQ (reference sequence). V was cut by 4 bases and J by 7 bases, with 16 bases left in between. The CDR3 has 14 amino acids. The CDR3 sequence is CASSSRAGGSEAFF. The CDR3 DNA reads TGTGCCAGCAGCTCTCGGGCGGGGGGCAGTGAAGCTTTCTTT.

This chain uses TRBV19 with TRBJ1-5; 7 bases agree with TRBD1. The CDR3 runs to 15 residues. Germline V gene data show CDR1 as LNHDA and CDR2 as SQIVND (reference sequence). Unmatched junction bases numbered 6, after V lost 3 bases and J lost 4 bases. CDR3 region: CASSILGQKNQPQHF. In nucleotides, the CDR3 is TGTGCCAGTAGTATCTTGGGACAGAAAAATCAGCCCCAGCATTTT.

The chain has TRBV2 and TRBJ2-3; 9 nucleotides align to TRBD2. The CDR3 contains 14 residues. The V gene's germline CDR1 is SNHLY and CDR2 FYNNEI. V trimming: 5 bases; J trimming: 5 bases; junction bases outside the gene matches: 5. The CDR3 is CASSLSGRKDTQYF. The CDR3 DNA reads as TGTGCCAGCAGTCTTAGCGGGAGAAAAGATACGCAGTATTTT.

The genes are TRBV5-4 and TRBJ1-2; 8 nucleotides match TRBD1. V shed 5 bases, J shed 4 bases, and the junction held 7 bases outside the gene matches. The V gene's germline CDR1 is SGHNT and CDR2 YYREEE (reference sequence). The CDR3 spans 14 residues. Here the CDR3 DNA reads TGTGCCAGCAGGAAGACAGGGGTTCGCTATGGCTACACCTTC. Amino acid sequence: CASRKTGVRYGYTF.

In DNA form, the CDR3 reads TGTGCCAGCAGAACAGGGGCGGACACTGAAGCTTTCTTT. This encodes CASRTGADTEAFF. V is TRBV27 and J is TRBJ1-1; the match to TRBD1 covers 7 bases. The CDR3 has 13 residues. Germline values: CDR1 MNHEY, CDR2 SMNVEV (reference sequence). V lost 6 bases to trimming and J lost 3 bases; unmatched junction nucleotides: 4.

The chain combines TRBV19 with TRBJ2-1, with TRBD2 matching 14 bases. The J segment lost 8 bases and the V segment lost 5 bases, leaving 5 bases of the junction unmatched. The CDR3 consists of 15 residues. Germline V CDR1 and CDR2: LNHDA, SQIVND (reference sequence). DNA of the CDR3: TGTGCCAGTAGTTCGGGACTAGCGGGAGTCTATGAGCAGTTCTTC. Translating it yields CASSSGLAGVYEQFF.

Remarks on this clone: At one boundary the junction diverges from the germline segment, which might be a read error. This chain uses TRBV7-9 with TRBJ1-1; D is perhaps TRBD1 (6 bases). The CDR3 spans 14 residues. Per the germline V gene, CDR1 is SEHNR and CDR2 is FQNEAQ (reference sequence). The DNA of the CDR3 is TGTTCCAGCAGCCTAGCTTCCGGGACACTAACAAGGAGCTTT. It specifies CSSSLASGTLTRSF.

This rearrangement joins TRBV2 to TRBJ2-6; TRBD1 matches at 8 bases. Germline CDR1 and CDR2: SNHLY and FYNNEI. The CDR3 length is 15 residues. Germline trimming cut 5 bases from V and 3 bases from J; bases unmatched to any gene: 3. The CDR3, as DNA: TGTGCCAGCAGTTCACAGGGGGTTGGGGCCAACGTCCTGACTTTC. Protein sequence: CASSSQGVGANVLTF. The full variable domain, rest sourced from reference TRBV2 and TRBJ2-6, is EPEVTQTPSHQVTQMGQEVILRCVPISNHLYFYWYRQILGQKVEFLVSFYNNEISEKSEIFDDQFSVERPDGSNFTLKIRSTKLEDSAMYFCASSSQGVGANVLTFGAGSRLTVL.